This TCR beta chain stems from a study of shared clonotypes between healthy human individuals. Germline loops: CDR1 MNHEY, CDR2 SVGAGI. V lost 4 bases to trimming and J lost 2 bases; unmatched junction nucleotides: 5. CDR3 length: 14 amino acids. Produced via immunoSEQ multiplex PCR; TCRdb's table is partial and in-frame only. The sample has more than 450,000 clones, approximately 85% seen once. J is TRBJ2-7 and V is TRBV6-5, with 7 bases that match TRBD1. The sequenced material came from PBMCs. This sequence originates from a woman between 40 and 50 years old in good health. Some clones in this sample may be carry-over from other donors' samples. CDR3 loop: CASSFWTGPYEQYF. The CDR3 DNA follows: TGTGCCAGCAGTTTTTGGACAGGCCCCTACGAGCAGTACTTC.